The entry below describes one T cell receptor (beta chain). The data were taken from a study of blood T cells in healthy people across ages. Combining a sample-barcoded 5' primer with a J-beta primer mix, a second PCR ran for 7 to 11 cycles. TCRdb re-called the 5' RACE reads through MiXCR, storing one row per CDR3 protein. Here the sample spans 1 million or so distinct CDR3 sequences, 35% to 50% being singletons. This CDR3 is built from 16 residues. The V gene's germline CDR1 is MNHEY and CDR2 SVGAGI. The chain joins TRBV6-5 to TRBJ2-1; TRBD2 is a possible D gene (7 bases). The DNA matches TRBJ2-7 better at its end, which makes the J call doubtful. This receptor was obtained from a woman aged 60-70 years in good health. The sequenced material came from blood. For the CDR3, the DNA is TGTGCCAGCAGTTCCGAGGGGGGCGGGGGCCCCAATGAGCAGTACTTC. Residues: CASSSEGGGGPNEQYF.